A few counts support the clone carrying this T cell receptor (beta chain). What it binds is unknown. The V end lost 4 bases, the J end lost 5 bases, and 18 bases lay between the germline ends. This CDR3 has 15 residues. Per germline, CDR1 SGDLS and CDR2 YYNGEE. The data stem from a study of T cells after yellow fever vaccination. Overall study context: When fractions had low cell numbers, they were prepared with SMART-Seq v4 Ultra Low Input. General study points: After the booster, about 95% of CD4 and more than 85% of CD8 primary-response clones were re-detected.

The study made its TCR cDNA through 5'RACE template switching. That step introduced a universal primer site along with UMIs. A single record per CDR3 protein comes from TCRdb applying MiXCR to the 5' RACE reads. Of approximately 510,000 distinct CDR3 sequences listed, about a fifth are singletons. V is TRBV9 and J is TRBJ2-5; D perhaps matches TRBD2 (6 bases). Sequences were derived from PBMCs, sampled roughly 23 days after the first yellow fever vaccination. The sequence was obtained from a man in his late teens or twenties who received the YFV17D yellow fever vaccine. The CDR3 coding sequence is TGTGCCAGCAGCTGGGGACTTAGCGAGGTCGAGACCCAGTACTTC. Protein product: CASSWGLSEVETQYF. Supplemented by reference TRBV9 and TRBJ2-5, the full variable domain reads DSGVTQTPKHLITATGQRVTLRCSPRSGDLSVYWYQQSLDQGLQFLIQYYNGEERAKGNILERFSAQQFPDLHSELNLSSLELGDSALYFCASSWGLSEVETQYFGPGTRLLVL.